This record concerns one TCR beta chain sequence. The record originates from a study of technical replicates of blood from several donors. CDR3 length: 14 amino acids. The germline V gene has CDR1 SGHDN and CDR2 FVKESK. Trimming pared 4 bases from V and 3 bases from J, leaving 12 bases between. Using immunoSEQ multiplex PCR, the repertoire was profiled, and TCRdb retains in-frame clones only, with some absent. The sample holds approximately 76,000 clones, about 91% seen once. The sequenced sample was T cells isolated from PBMCs. The V gene is TRBV14, the J gene TRBJ1-1; possible D gene TRBD1, 5 bases. The clonotype comes from a human donor in good health. The CDR3 sequence: CASSLGAADTEAFF. In DNA form, the CDR3 reads TGTGCCAGCAGCCTTGGGGCCGCGGACACTGAAGCTTTCTTT. Filled out from reference TRBV14 and TRBJ1-1, the complete variable domain reads EAGVTQFPSHSVIEKGQTVTLRCDPISGHDNLYWYRRVMGKEIKFLLHFVKESKQDESGMPNNRFLAERTGGTYSTLKVQPAELEDSGVYFCASSLGAADTEAFFGQGTRLTVV.